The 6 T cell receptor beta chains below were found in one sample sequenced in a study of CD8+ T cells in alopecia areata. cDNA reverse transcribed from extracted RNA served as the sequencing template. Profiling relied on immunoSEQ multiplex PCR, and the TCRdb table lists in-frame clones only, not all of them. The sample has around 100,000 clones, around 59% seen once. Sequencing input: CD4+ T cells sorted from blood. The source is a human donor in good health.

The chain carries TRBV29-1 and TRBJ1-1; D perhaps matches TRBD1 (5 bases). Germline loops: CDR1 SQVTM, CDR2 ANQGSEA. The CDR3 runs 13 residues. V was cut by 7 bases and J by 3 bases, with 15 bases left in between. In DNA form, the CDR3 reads TGCAGCGCACAAGGACATGGGGACACTGAAGCTTTCTTT. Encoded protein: CSAQGHGDTEAFF. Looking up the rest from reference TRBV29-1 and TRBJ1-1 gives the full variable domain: SAVISQKPSRDICQRGTSLTIQCQVDSQVTMMFWYRQQPGQSLTLIATANQGSEATYESGFVIDKFPISRPNLTFSTLTVSNMSPEDSSIYLCSAQGHGDTEAFFGQGTRLTVV.

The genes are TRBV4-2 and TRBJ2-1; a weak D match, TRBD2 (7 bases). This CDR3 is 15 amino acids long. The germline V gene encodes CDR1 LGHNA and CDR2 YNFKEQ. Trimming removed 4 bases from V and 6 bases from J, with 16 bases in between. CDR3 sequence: CASSPSGGRGNEQFF. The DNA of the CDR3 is TGTGCCAGCAGCCCGTCGGGGGGCCGCGGCAATGAGCAGTTCTTC.

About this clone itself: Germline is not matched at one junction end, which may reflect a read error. The DNA for the CDR3 is TGCGCTAGCAGCCAAGAGGGTGGTCGGGGCACAGATACGCAGTATTTT. Translation: CASSQEGGRGTDTQYF. The genes are TRBV4-3 and TRBJ2-3; D is possibly TRBD2 (5 bases). Germline CDR1 is LGHNA and CDR2 is YSLEER. The CDR3 has 16 residues.

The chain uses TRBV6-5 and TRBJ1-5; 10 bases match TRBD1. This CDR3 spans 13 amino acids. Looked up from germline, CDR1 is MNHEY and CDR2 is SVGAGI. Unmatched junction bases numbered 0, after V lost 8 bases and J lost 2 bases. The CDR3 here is CASGTGGNQPQHF. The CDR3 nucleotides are TGTGCCAGCGGGACAGGGGGCAATCAGCCCCAGCATTTT.

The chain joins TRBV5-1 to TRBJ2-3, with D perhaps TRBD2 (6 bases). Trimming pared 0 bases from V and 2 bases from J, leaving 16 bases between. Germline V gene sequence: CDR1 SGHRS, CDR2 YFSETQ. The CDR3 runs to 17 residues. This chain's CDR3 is CASSLARRGPSTDTQYF. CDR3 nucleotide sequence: TGCGCCAGCAGCTTGGCCAGGCGGGGACCCTCCACAGATACGCAGTATTTT.

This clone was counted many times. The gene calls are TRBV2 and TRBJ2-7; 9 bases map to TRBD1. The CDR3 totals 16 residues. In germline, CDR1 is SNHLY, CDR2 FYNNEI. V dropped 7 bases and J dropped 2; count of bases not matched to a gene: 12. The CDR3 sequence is CASTLHGTGYTYEQYF. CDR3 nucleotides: TGTGCCAGCACGCTACACGGGACAGGGTATACCTACGAGCAGTACTTC.